This T cell receptor beta chain originates from a study of shared clonotypes between healthy human individuals (dated by TCRdb to the early 2020s). Looking at the study overall: A few men and a couple of women, aged 18 to 49 years, made up the cohort. For each donor, CD4 naive and CD4 memory were each given three plates, CD8 naive was given two plates, and CD8 memory was given one plate. To estimate repertoire size and how much clonotypes are shared between individuals, the study performed deep sequencing of blood TCR repertoires from five healthy adults. Libraries were prepared and TCR repertoires were sequenced by different laboratories using diverse techniques, in order to increase sequencing depth and limit assay-specific biases. Between about 0.9 and 8.9 billion PBMCs per donor were obtained by leukapheresis. Paper-wide results and their limitations: Naive subsets generally had larger estimated clonotype richness than memory subsets did. Pairwise subsampling led to the expectation that sequencing depth would affect the degree of clonotype sharing among donors. Across a few donors, around 5% of naive CD4, roughly 3.8% of naive CD8, roughly 2.2% of memory CD4, and 0.4% to 0.45% of memory CD8 clonotypes were shared. Because the study included a small number of donors, the genetic and exposure-history diversity represented was limited. Rarefaction of sorted-subset datasets indicated incomplete sequencing despite the large sequencing depth. Sampling was restricted to blood, and TCR repertoires in tissues likely differ from the TCR repertoires found in blood. Higher generation probabilities were observed for clonotypes shared by all four sorted-subset donors than for non-shared clonotypes.

The V and J ends are trimmed by 1 base and 0 bases, leaving 12 bases between them. Per the germline V gene, SGHRS is the CDR1 and YFSETQ is the CDR2. The cysteine opens and the phenylalanine closes a CDR3 of 16 amino acids. The retained sequence is limited to the CDR3, 48 bases, with the frame set at the first base. Donors were healthy HIV-negative adults with no recently reported acute infections or vaccinations. Every donor was a Caucasian adult residing in Nashville, Tennessee, USA. CD4+ T cells were enriched by magnetic negative selection, after which naive cells were positively selected on CD45RA and the negative fraction was taken as the memory subset. Blood was obtained by leukapheresis, after which PBMCs were separated by Ficoll-Histopaque density gradient centrifugation and cryopreserved in liquid nitrogen vapor phase. Purity and quantity of every magnetically sorted T cell population were checked by analytical flow cytometry. From each sorted fraction, genomic DNA was isolated and quantified by UV absorbance on a Nanodrop 2000c.

About this clone: Its antigen remains unidentified. There are no base qualities to consult, and no much larger clone falls within one base.

TCR CDR3 regions were amplified from genomic DNA by multiplex PCR using the deep immunoSEQ assay. For each cell subset, the extracted genomic DNA was distributed evenly across all wells of several immunoSEQ 96-well plates, and each plate served as one replicate. Each replicate PCR for sorted subsets received about 200 ng genomic DNA, equal to about 30,000 T cell genomes. The purified libraries were quantified using a Qubit 3.0 fluorometer, sized with a Bioanalyzer 2100, and then quantified again using the KAPA Library Quantification kit. A separate single-read 150-cycle Illumina NextSeq 550 flow cell was used to sequence each immunoSEQ 96-well plate. The original methods were these. Because the immunoSEQ output held only junctional sequences and lacked quality scores, the filtering could not match the filtering applied to full-length reads. To assign V/J genes and CDR3, sequences were annotated using PyIR, a Python wrapper for IgBLAST v1.9, with IMGT germline references. Reads were removed for weak V/J assignments (E-value above 1e-6), missing CDR3, stop codons, out-of-frame junctions, or ambiguous translated residues. V3J clonotypes were defined as sequences sharing the same inferred V gene, J gene, and CDR3 amino acid sequence. Percentage overlap between repertoires was computed as shared unique clonotypes divided by the size of the smaller repertoire. Richness of each repertoire was evaluated using RTK rarefaction, the Chao1 estimator, and Recon v2.1 estimates of unobserved clonotypes. Generation probabilities were computed with OLGA for all TCRbeta clonotypes obtained by the gDNA method from several donors. The table comes from immuneACCESS by way of TCRdb, which keeps in-frame sequences with V and J called. Part of the clones is missing from these tables; in studies checked, under half for an unresolved V gene and the rest for unknown reasons. That table furnishes V, J and clone size, whereas the DNA furnished D and trimming. This sample has millions of clones in its table, and 90% to 95% of those were observed once. Approximately 0.13% of the sample goes to the ten largest clones.

The chain is encoded by TRBV5-1 joined to TRBJ2-3, with TRBD2 perhaps the D gene, on 5 matching bases. What was sequenced was naive CD4+ T cells sorted from blood. This specimen's cell subset or site label, per the study, means: CD45RA+ positively selected. This receptor was obtained from a man in his late teens or twenties in good health. Here the CDR3 is given as CASSLLLRASTDTQYF. Read as DNA, the sequence is TGCGCCAGCAGCTTGTTGCTGAGGGCTAGCACAGATACGCAGTATTTT.